A single sample gave rise to the 25 T cell receptor beta chains below, sequenced in a study of cytomegalovirus exposure and HLA in healthy donors. The primer mix had 60 Vbeta and 13 Jbeta primers. TCRdb's copy holds only in-frame clones and misses some; the assay was immunoSEQ multiplex PCR. The data contain approximately 170,000 clones, around 86% of them singletons. The material sequenced was PBMCs. The origin of the receptors is a man aged 50-59 years in good health and CMV-seropositive.

V gene TRBV7-6 combines with J gene TRBJ2-1; weak D call: TRBD2 (5 bases). The CDR3 extends over 15 amino acids. CDR1 SGHVS and CDR2 FNYEAQ come from the germline V gene. The V gene lost 4 bases and the J gene lost 4 bases, with 14 bases spanning the gap. For the CDR3, the DNA is TGTGCCAGCAGCTCCCTCGGACTGGATTACAATGAGCAGTTCTTC. Its translation: CASSSLGLDYNEQFF.

This clone has a handful of counts. The V call is TRBV4-2, the J call TRBJ2-3, with 10 bases that match TRBD1. This CDR3 spans 17 amino acids. Germline V lookup: CDR1 LGHNA, CDR2 YNFKEQ. V was pared by 1 base and J by 4 bases, with 8 bases of the junction left unmatched. The CDR3 loop is CASSQAVTGGIADTQYF. CDR3 nucleotide sequence: TGTGCCAGCAGCCAAGCCGTGACAGGGGGCATCGCAGATACGCAGTATTTT.

The chain carries TRBV6-5 and TRBJ2-6; a weak D match, TRBD1 (5 bases). The V gene's germline CDR1 is MNHEY and CDR2 SVGAGI. Trimming shortened V by 2 bases and J by 2 bases, and 10 bases separated the two germline ends. The CDR3 is made up of 16 amino acids. CDR3 sequence reads: CASSYGAIAGANVLTF. CDR3 bases: TGTGCCAGCAGTTACGGGGCGATCGCTGGGGCCAACGTCCTGACTTTC.

CDR3 bases: TGTGCCAGCTACACTCAACTAGCGGGAGGGCCTAGTAATGAGCAGTTCTTC. It is translated as CASYTQLAGGPSNEQFF. V is TRBV21-1 and J is TRBJ2-1; TRBD2 was called by the table and not checked on the DNA. TRBV21-1 is reported as a pseudogene. The CDR3 has 17 amino acids.

The CDR3 reads CAGGNRPNQPQHF. DNA for the CDR3: TGTGCGGGGGGGAACAGGCCTAATCAGCCCCAGCATTTT. V usage is TRBV6-1 and J usage is TRBJ1-5, with D perhaps matching TRBD1 (5 bases). Germline assignment: CDR1 MNHNS and CDR2 SASEGT. This CDR3 is 13 amino acids long.

This rearrangement joins TRBV15 to TRBJ2-5; 8 bases agree with TRBD1. The J call is in doubt because the DNA end fits TRBJ2-7 better. The CDR3 extends over 15 amino acids. From germline, CDR1 is LNHNV and CDR2 YYDKDF (reference sequence). The CDR3 nucleotides read TGTGCCACCAGCAGTCCAGGACAGGGCGACTACGAGCAGTACTTC. Encoded protein: CATSSPGQGDYEQYF.

The V and J genes are TRBV7-2 and TRBJ2-7, with a possible D match to TRBD2 (6 bases). CDR3 size: 15 residues. CDR1 is SGHTA, CDR2 FQGNSA, per germline. V was shortened by 1 base and J by 2 bases, with 12 bases between the two germline ends. CDR3: CASSLGGGFAYEQYF. DNA for the CDR3: TGTGCCAGCAGCTTAGGAGGAGGGTTCGCCTACGAGCAGTACTTC.

The rearrangement joins TRBV28 to TRBJ1-2; D might be TRBD1 (6 bases). Looked up from germline, CDR1 is MDHEN and CDR2 is SYDVKM. The CDR3 consists of 13 residues. The V and J ends lost 4 bases and 7 bases respectively, with 13 bases between them. DNA for the CDR3: TGTGCCAGCAGTTCCCGGGGGGGGCTTGGCTACACCTTC. Translated, it gives CASSSRGGLGYTF.

The V gene is TRBV6-4, the J gene TRBJ2-3, with 7 bases fitting TRBD2. Germline trimming cut 2 bases from V and 4 bases from J; bases unmatched to any gene: 6. The CDR3 has 15 residues. Germline V CDR1 and CDR2: MRHNA, SNTAGT. In DNA, the CDR3 is TGTGCCAGCAGTGACGGTCGGGGAGGGGCAGATACGCAGTATTTT. This codes for CASSDGRGGADTQYF.

The V and J genes are TRBV4-1 and TRBJ2-4, with D maybe TRBD2 (7 bases). Trimming left V 1 base short and J 1 base short, with 11 bases between. In germline, CDR1 is MGHRA, CDR2 YSYEKL. The CDR3 contains 16 residues. DNA for the CDR3: TGCGCCAGCAGCCAAGGGGGGGGGCTGGCCAAAAACATTCAGTACTTC. It encodes CASSQGGGLAKNIQYF.

The chain has TRBV2 and TRBJ2-7; a possible D gene is TRBD1 (5 bases). The CDR3 extends over 13 amino acids. V lost 3 bases and J 6 bases, leaving 12 bases between the germline ends. Looked up from germline, CDR1 is SNHLY and CDR2 is FYNNEI. The CDR3 sequence: CASSDFLDTEQYF. In nucleotides, the CDR3 is TGTGCCAGCAGTGATTTCTTGGACACCGAGCAGTACTTC.

For this clone: Different DNA sequences within this sample yield the same CDR3. The chain joins TRBV7-2 to TRBJ2-7; TRBD1 matches at 8 bases. Germline CDR1 reads SGHTA; CDR2 reads FQGNSA. The CDR3 has 14 residues. V lost 1 base, J lost 6 bases, and 5 bases stayed unmatched. DNA of the CDR3: TGTGCCAGCAGCTTAGGGCAGGGGGCCGGCGAGCAGTACTTC. Translating it yields CASSLGQGAGEQYF.

V usage is TRBV4-2 and J usage is TRBJ2-5; 13 bases fit TRBD2. Germline CDR1 and CDR2: LGHNA and YNFKEQ. The CDR3 consists of 16 residues. V lost 2 bases to trimming and J lost 4 bases; unmatched junction nucleotides: 4. Written as DNA, the CDR3 is TGTGCCAGCAGCCAAATTTGGACTAGCGGGGGAGAGACCCAGTACTTC. It encodes CASSQIWTSGGETQYF.

The chain links TRBV27 to TRBJ1-6; TRBD1 matches 8 bases. Germline assignment: CDR1 MNHEY and CDR2 SMNVEV (reference sequence). CDR3 length equals 19 residues. V lost 7 bases to trimming and J lost 0 bases; unmatched junction nucleotides: 14. In DNA, the CDR3 is TGTGCCAGCACCCTGACAGGGGAGGGCGGCGGCTCCTATAATTCACCCCTCCACTTT. It specifies CASTLTGEGGGSYNSPLHF.

This chain joins TRBV5-1 and TRBJ2-1; TRBD2 matches at 9 bases. Germline trimming cut 0 bases from V and 7 bases from J; bases unmatched to any gene: 14. The CDR3 consists of 18 residues. Germline V gene sequence: CDR1 SGHRS, CDR2 YFSETQ. Written as DNA, the CDR3 is TGCGCCAGCAGCTTGGGTCTGATGGCGGGGGGGCGATTTAATGAGCAGTTCTTC. It is translated as CASSLGLMAGGRFNEQFF. The full variable domain, rest sourced from reference TRBV5-1 and TRBJ2-1, is KAGVTQTPRYLIKTRGQQVTLSCSPISGHRSVSWYQQTPGQGLQFLFEYFSETQRNKGNFPGRFSGRQFSNSRSEMNVSTLELGDSALYLCASSLGLMAGGRFNEQFFGPGTRLTVL.

The chain combines TRBV28 with TRBJ2-7; D is perhaps TRBD1 (6 bases). The germline gives CDR1 MDHEN, CDR2 SYDVKM. V lost 5 bases, J lost 1 base, and 18 bases lay in between. The CDR3 is 16 amino acids. This CDR3 reads CASSPSAGAKSYEQYF. In nucleotides, the CDR3 is TGTGCCAGCAGTCCCAGTGCAGGGGCCAAATCCTACGAGCAGTACTTC.

V gene TRBV7-3 combines with J gene TRBJ2-6, with 8 bases lining up with TRBD2. This CDR3 region has 18 residues. The V and J ends lost 2 bases and 2 bases, in that order; junction bases with no gene match: 8. Germline assignment: CDR1 SGHTA and CDR2 FQGTGA. This CDR3 is CASSLRPGGEAGANVLTF. Written as DNA, the CDR3 is TGTGCCAGCAGCTTACGTCCGGGGGGGGAAGCTGGGGCCAACGTCCTGACTTTC.

V and J are TRBV6-5 and TRBJ2-1, with 14 bases lining up with TRBD2. The CDR3 covers 15 residues. The V and J ends lost 8 bases and 10 bases, in that order; junction bases with no gene match: 10. Germline values: CDR1 MNHEY, CDR2 SVGAGI. The CDR3 DNA is TGTGCCAGCCGACCGGGACTAGCGGGAGTCAGGGAGCAGTTCTTC. Translating it yields CASRPGLAGVREQFF.

V and J are TRBV28 and TRBJ2-2, with D perhaps matching TRBD1 (6 bases). Trimming pared 7 bases from V and 7 bases from J, leaving 13 bases between. Germline assignment: CDR1 MDHEN and CDR2 SYDVKM. This CDR3 has 13 amino acids. This CDR3 reads CASTQGSDGELFF. The CDR3 region has the DNA TGTGCCAGCACCCAGGGGAGCGACGGGGAGCTGTTTTTT.

V and J are TRBV7-9 and TRBJ1-2, with D possibly TRBD1 on 5 matching bases. Trimming left V 6 bases short and J 4 bases short, with 15 bases between. Germline V gives CDR1 SEHNR, CDR2 FQNEAQ (reference sequence). The CDR3 is 14 amino acids. The CDR3 protein is CASRDPGGPYGYTF. In nucleotides, the CDR3 is TGTGCCAGCAGGGATCCGGGGGGTCCCTATGGCTACACCTTC.

Regarding this clone: At one end the junction does not follow the germline gene, possibly because of a read error. DNA for the CDR3: TGTTCCAGCAGCTTAGGGGTTAGCGGGGGGAACGAGCAGTACTTC. It encodes CSSSLGVSGGNEQYF. This chain joins TRBV7-9 and TRBJ2-7; 10 bases match TRBD2. The CDR3 totals 15 residues. CDR1 and CDR2 from the germline V gene are SEHNR and FQNEAQ (reference sequence).

The chain uses TRBV7-9 and TRBJ2-1, with 7 bases matching TRBD1. The CDR3 has 16 amino acids. From germline, CDR1 is SEHNR and CDR2 FQNEAQ (reference sequence). J lost 3 bases, V lost 5 bases, and 10 bases had no gene match. The CDR3 region is CASSERPGQHYNEQFF. The CDR3 DNA follows: TGTGCCAGCAGCGAAAGACCGGGACAGCACTACAATGAGCAGTTCTTC.

This clone was counted a single time. This chain connects TRBV7-2 to TRBJ2-5, with 9 nucleotides matching TRBD2. The J call may be mistaken, given a closer DNA end match to TRBJ2-7. The CDR3 is made up of 14 amino acids. CDR1 and CDR2 from the germline V gene are SGHTA and FQGNSA. CDR3 amino acids: CASSLSGGIYEQYF. The CDR3 coding sequence is TGTGCCAGCAGCCTTAGCGGGGGCATCTACGAGCAGTACTTC.

The CDR3 sequence is CASSLGGGGLDIQYF. The CDR3 DNA reads TGTGCCAGCAGCTTAGGCGGCGGGGGGCTTGACATTCAGTACTTC. This chain joins TRBV11-1 and TRBJ2-4; 8 bases are shared with TRBD2. Trimming cost V 1 base and J 8 bases; bases outside gene matches: 7. Per the germline V gene, CDR1 is SGHAT and CDR2 is FQDESV (reference sequence). The CDR3 spans 15 residues.

In nucleotides, the CDR3 is TGTGCCAGCAGATCAGGGACAGGGGGATCCTACGAGCAGTACTTC. Its protein product is CASRSGTGGSYEQYF. The rearrangement links TRBV6-5 to TRBJ2-7, with 11 bases identical to TRBD1. V shed 6 bases and J 1 base; nucleotides not matched to a gene: 5. CDR1 MNHEY and CDR2 SVGAGI come from the germline V gene. The CDR3 length is 15 residues.